This T cell receptor beta chain was documented in a study of T cell repertoires in cytomegalovirus infection. TCRdb used MiXCR to reprocess the reads, holding one entry per CDR3 protein. Of a few hundred thousand distinct CDR3 sequences listed, roughly 16% are singletons. This clonotype was observed a handful of times. Trimming at V came to 3 bases and at J to 9 bases, leaving 8 bases not matched to a gene. CDR1 is LNHNV and CDR2 is YYDKDF in the germline V gene (reference sequence). The CDR3 loop spans 14 amino acids. The genes are TRBV15 and TRBJ2-1; 7 bases fit TRBD2. This TCR derives from a human donor in good health (CMV status not recorded). Some clones in this sample may be carry-over from other donors' samples. The sequenced sample was PBMCs. For the CDR3, the DNA is TGTGCCACCAGCAGGGGAGGGGCCATCAGTGAGCAGTTCTTC. It yields the protein CATSRGGAISEQFF.